This is a list of T cell receptor beta chains from one sample in a study of CD8 T cells in ankylosing spondylitis. TCRdb processed the 5' RACE reads anew with MiXCR; each CDR3 protein has one entry. The sample carries just under 550,000 distinct CDR3 sequences, over 9.5% recorded once. Sequencing was done on a sample of blood, either unsorted or a sorted T cell fraction (not recorded which). The receptors stem from a male donor with ankylosing spondylitis. Each CDR3 is given with its conserved first and last residue. A D gene is named only where the DNA matches it firmly. Size tells how often a clone was seen (once, few, many) or the class of an expanded clone, and some rows leave it out.

J,V,size,D,DNA,CDR3
TRBJ1-5,TRBV15,-,TRBD1,TGTGCCACCAGCAGTCAATATCAGACAGGGTCGGGTCAGCCCCAGCATTTT,CATSSQYQTGSGQPQHF
TRBJ2-1,TRBV10-2,few,-,TGCGCCAGCAGTGAGTCGGGGCGGGGAAAAAATGAGCAGTTCTTC,CASSESGRGKNEQFF
TRBJ2-2,TRBV27,few,-,TGTGCCAGCAGTTTAGCACGACAAGTAGCCGGGGAGCTGTTTTTT,CASSLARQVAGELFF
TRBJ2-3,TRBV28,few,TRBD2,TGTGCCAGCAGGCGACCGACTAGCGGGAGCACAGATACGCAGTATTTT,CASRRPTSGSTDTQYF
TRBJ2-1,TRBV24-1,-,-,TGTGCCACCAGTGATAGGTCTTCGGGATCTTACAATGAGCAGTTCTTC,CATSDRSSGSYNEQFF
TRBJ2-1,TRBV20-1,-,TRBD2,TGCAGTGCTAGAGGACTAGCGGGAGGGGACAATGAGCAGTTCTTC,CSARGLAGGDNEQFF
TRBJ2-3,TRBV10-3,few,TRBD2,TGTGCCATCACCAAAGGACTAGCGGGAGGAACAGATACGCAGTATTTT,CAITKGLAGGTDTQYF
TRBJ2-1,TRBV7-2,-,TRBD2,TGTGCCAGCAGCATCAGACTAGCGGGATCCTTGGGGGAGCAGTTCTTC,CASSIRLAGSLGEQFF
TRBJ2-1,TRBV5-1,-,TRBD2,TGCGCCAGCAGGTACTCTGCAATAGCGGGAGGGCCAAGTGAGCAGTTCTTC,CASRYSAIAGGPSEQFF
TRBJ2-1,TRBV5-1,-,TRBD1,TGCGCCAGCAGCTTGGTAGACTGGACAGGGGGAGATGAGCAGTTCTTC,CASSLVDWTGGDEQFF
TRBJ1-1,TRBV12-3/TRBV12-4,-,-,TGTGCCAGCAGTTTGAGGGGTTTCGGGACTGAAGCTTTCTTT,CASSLRGFGTEAFF
TRBJ2-1,TRBV4-1,-,TRBD2,TGCGCCAGCAGCCGAGGACTAGCGGGAAAATCTTACAATGAGCAGTTCTTC,CASSRGLAGKSYNEQFF